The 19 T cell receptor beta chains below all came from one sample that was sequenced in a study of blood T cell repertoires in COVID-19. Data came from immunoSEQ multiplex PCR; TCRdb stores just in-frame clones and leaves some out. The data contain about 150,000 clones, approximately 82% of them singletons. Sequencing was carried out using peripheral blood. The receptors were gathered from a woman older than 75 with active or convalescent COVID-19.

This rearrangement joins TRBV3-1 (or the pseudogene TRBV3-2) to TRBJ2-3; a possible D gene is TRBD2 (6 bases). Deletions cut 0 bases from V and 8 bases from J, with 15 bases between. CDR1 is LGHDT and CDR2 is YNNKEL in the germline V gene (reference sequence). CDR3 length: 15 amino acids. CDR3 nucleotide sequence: TGTGCCAGCAGCCAAGATCTGGCGGGGTTGGGTACGCAGTATTTT. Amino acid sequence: CASSQDLAGLGTQYF.

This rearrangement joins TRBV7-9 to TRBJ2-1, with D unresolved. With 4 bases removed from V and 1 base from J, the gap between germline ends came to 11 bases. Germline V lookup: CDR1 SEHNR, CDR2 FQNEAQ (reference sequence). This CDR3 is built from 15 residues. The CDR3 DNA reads TGTGCCAGCAGCTCCCCGTGGGCGTCCTACAATGAGCAGTTCTTC. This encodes CASSSPWASYNEQFF.

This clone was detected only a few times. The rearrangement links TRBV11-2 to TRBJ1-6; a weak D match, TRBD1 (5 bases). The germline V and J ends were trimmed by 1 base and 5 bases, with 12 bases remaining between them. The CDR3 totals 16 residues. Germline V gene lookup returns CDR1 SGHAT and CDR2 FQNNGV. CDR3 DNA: TGTGCCAGCAGCTTAGCGCAGGGTACGAATAATTCACCCCTCCACTTT. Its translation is CASSLAQGTNNSPLHF.

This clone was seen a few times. CDR3 sequence reads: CASSFKTGRAFF. The CDR3 bases are TGTGCCAGCAGTTTTAAGACAGGGAGAGCTTTCTTT. The genes are TRBV28 and TRBJ1-1, with 7 bases that match TRBD1. This CDR3 is built from 12 residues. V was clipped by 3 bases and J by 10 bases; unmatched bases: 5. The germline V gene has CDR1 MDHEN and CDR2 SYDVKM.

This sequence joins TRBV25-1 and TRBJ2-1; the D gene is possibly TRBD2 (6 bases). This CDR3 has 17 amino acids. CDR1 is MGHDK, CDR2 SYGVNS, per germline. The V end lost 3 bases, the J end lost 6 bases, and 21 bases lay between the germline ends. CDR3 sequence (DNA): TGTGCCAGCAGTGATCCCCACCCCCCTAGCGAGGCCAATGAGCAGTTCTTC. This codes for CASSDPHPPSEANEQFF. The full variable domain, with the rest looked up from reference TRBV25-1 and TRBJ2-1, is EADIYQTPRYLVIGTGKKITLECSQTMGHDKMYWYQQDPGMELHLIHYSYGVNSTEKGDLSSESTVSRIRTEHFPLTLESARPSHTSQYLCASSDPHPPSEANEQFFGPGTRLTVL.

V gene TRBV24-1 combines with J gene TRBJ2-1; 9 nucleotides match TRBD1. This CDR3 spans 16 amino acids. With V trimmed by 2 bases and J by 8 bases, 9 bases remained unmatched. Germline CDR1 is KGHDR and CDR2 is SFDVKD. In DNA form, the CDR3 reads TGTGCCACCAGTGATTCACGACAGGGGGGGGGCGATGAGCAGTTCTTC. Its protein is CATSDSRQGGGDEQFF.

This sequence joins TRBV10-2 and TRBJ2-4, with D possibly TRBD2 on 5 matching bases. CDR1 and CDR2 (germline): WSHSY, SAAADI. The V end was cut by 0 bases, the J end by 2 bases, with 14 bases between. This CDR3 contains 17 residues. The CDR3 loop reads CASSESAGVLTKNIQYF. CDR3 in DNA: TGCGCCAGCAGTGAGTCGGCGGGTGTTTTGACCAAAAACATTCAGTACTTC.

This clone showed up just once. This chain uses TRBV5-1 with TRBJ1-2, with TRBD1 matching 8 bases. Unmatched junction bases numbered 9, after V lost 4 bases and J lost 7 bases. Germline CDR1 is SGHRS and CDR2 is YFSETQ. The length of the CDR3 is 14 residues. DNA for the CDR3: TGCGCCAGCAGCCAAAAAACAGGGGGAGCTGGCTACACCTTC. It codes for CASSQKTGGAGYTF.

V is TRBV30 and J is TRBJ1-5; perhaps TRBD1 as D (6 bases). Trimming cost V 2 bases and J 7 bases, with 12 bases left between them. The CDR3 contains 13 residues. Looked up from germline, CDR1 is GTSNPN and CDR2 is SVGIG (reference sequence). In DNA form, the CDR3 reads TGTGCCTGGAGTTTAAGGGGGAACCAGCCCCAGCATTTT. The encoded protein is CAWSLRGNQPQHF.

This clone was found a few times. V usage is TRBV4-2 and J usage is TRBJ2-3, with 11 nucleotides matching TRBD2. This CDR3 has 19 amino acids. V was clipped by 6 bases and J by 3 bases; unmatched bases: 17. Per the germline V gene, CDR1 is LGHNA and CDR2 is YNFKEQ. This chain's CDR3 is CASSSIAGGPGALTDTQYF. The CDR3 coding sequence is TGTGCCAGCAGTAGTATAGCGGGAGGGCCTGGGGCTCTTACAGATACGCAGTATTTT.

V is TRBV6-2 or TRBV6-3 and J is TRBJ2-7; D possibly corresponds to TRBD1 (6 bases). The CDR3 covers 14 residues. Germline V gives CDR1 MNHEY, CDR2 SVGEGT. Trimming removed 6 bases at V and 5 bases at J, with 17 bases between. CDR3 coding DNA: TGTGCCAGCAGCACGGACAGACTCGGGAACGAGCAGTACTTC. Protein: CASSTDRLGNEQYF.

The CDR3 loop reads CASKTGVFTDTQYF. CDR3 nucleotide sequence: TGTGCCAGTAAGACAGGGGTCTTCACAGATACGCAGTATTTT. This chain connects TRBV19 to TRBJ2-3; 8 positions agree with TRBD1. Germline-derived CDR1 and CDR2 are LNHDA and SQIVND (reference sequence). The trim removed 7 bases at V and 2 bases at J, leaving 5 bases unmatched. The length of the CDR3 is 14 residues.

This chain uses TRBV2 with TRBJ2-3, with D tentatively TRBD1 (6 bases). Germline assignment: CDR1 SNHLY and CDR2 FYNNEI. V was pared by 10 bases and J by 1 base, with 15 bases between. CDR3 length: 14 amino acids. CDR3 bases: TGTGCCACCACCCGACAGGAGCGCACAGATACGCAGTATTTT. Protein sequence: CATTRQERTDTQYF.

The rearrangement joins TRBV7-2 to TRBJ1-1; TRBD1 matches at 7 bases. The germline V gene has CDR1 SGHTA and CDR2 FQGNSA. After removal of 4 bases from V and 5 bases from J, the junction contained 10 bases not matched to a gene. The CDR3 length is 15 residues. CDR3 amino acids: CASSSPTGASTEAFF. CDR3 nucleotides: TGTGCCAGCAGCTCCCCCACAGGGGCAAGTACTGAAGCTTTCTTT.

The CDR3 DNA is TGCGCCAGCAGCTTCCAGGGATACGAGCAGTACTTC. Translation: CASSFQGYEQYF. The chain employs TRBV5-1 and TRBJ2-7, with D perhaps TRBD1 (5 bases). The CDR3 has 12 amino acids. Trimming removed 2 bases at V and 4 bases at J, with 7 bases between. Germline CDR1 SGHRS, CDR2 YFSETQ.

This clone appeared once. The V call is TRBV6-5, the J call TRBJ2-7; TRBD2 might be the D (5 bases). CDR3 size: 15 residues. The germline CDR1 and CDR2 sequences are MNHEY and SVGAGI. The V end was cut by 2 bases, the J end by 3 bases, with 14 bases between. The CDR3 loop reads CASSYPNNGLYEQYF. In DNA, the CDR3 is TGTGCCAGCAGTTACCCCAATAATGGACTCTACGAGCAGTACTTC.

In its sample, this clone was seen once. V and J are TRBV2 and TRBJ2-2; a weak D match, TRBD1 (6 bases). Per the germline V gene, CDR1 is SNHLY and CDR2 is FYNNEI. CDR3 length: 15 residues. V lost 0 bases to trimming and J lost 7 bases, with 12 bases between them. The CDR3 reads CASSEALQGFGELFF. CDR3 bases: TGTGCCAGCAGTGAAGCGCTTCAGGGGTTCGGGGAGCTGTTTTTT.

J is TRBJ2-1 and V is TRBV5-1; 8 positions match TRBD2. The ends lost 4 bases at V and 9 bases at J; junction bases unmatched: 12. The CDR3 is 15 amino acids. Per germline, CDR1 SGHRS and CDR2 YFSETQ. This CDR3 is CASSARLAHLAEQFF. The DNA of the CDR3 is TGCGCCAGCAGCGCCCGACTAGCGCACCTCGCTGAGCAGTTCTTC.

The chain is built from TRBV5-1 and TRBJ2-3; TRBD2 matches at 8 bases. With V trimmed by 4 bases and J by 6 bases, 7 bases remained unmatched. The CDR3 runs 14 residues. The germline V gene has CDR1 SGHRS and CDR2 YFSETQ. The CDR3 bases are TGCGCCAGCAGCCAAGCGGGGGTCGGGGATACGCAGTATTTT. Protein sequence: CASSQAGVGDTQYF.